This TCR beta chain was retrieved from a study of T cells in Graves' hyperthyroidism and ophthalmopathy. Overall study context: Peripheral blood was drawn at first diagnosis, prior to all treatment. Study-wide points: A model using 13 V-J features told ophthalmopathy apart from stable hyperthyroidism.

CDR1 and CDR2 (germline): MDHEN, SYDVKM. V trimming: 5 bases; J trimming: 7 bases; junction bases outside the gene matches: 10. The CDR3 has 16 residues. If no ophthalmopathy progression occurred within 18 months, Graves' hyperthyroidism was stable. Researchers took RNA transcripts and amplified the TCR beta CDR3 regions from them. A set of HTBI primers served as the primers for a first-round RT-PCR of the TCR CDR3. In TCRdb, the multiplex PCR reads were re-called with MiXCR into one record per CDR3 protein. Seen here are under 450,000 distinct CDR3 sequences, about a sixth observed once, and the top ten hold almost 8%. This clonotype has at least ten counts. Its antigen is not identified.

The receptor was derived from a woman between 18 and 30 years old with Graves' hyperthyroidism. The chain links TRBV28 to TRBJ1-6; 8 bases align to TRBD1. Input material: blood. As DNA, the CDR3 is TGTGCCAGCAGTCCAGGGGGCAGGGTGGGCAATTCACCCCTCCACTTT. The encoded protein is CASSPGGRVGNSPLHF.